These 10 T cell receptor beta chains came from one sample sequenced in a study of CD8+ T cells in alopecia areata. Extraction and reverse transcription of RNA yielded cDNA as the sequencing template. Sequencing used immunoSEQ multiplex PCR; TCRdb keeps in-frame clones, though not all of them. The sample comprises more than 10,000 clones, around 59% of which are singletons, and about 8.5% rests with the top ten. Sampling of alopecia areata patients yielded lesional scalp punch biopsies as well as peripheral blood. The sample here was skin, taken at week 0. The receptors here all came from a human donor with alopecia areata.

The J gene is TRBJ2-3, the V gene TRBV5-1; 11 bases line up with TRBD2. The V gene's germline CDR1 is SGHRS and CDR2 YFSETQ. There are 16 residues in the CDR3. V trimming: 3 bases; J trimming: 1 base; junction bases outside the gene matches: 4. CDR3 region: CASSSTTSGGTDTQYF. The CDR3 coding sequence is TGCGCCAGCAGCTCCACGACTAGCGGGGGCACAGATACGCAGTATTTT.

The chain carries TRBV30 and TRBJ2-1; D gene uncertain. CDR1 and CDR2 (germline): GTSNPN, SVGIG (reference sequence). The CDR3 totals 17 residues. The V and J ends lost 0 bases and 2 bases respectively, with 17 bases between them. The CDR3: CAWSVPNPGRTYNEQFF. As DNA, the CDR3 is TGTGCCTGGAGTGTACCTAACCCTGGCAGGACCTACAATGAGCAGTTCTTC.

This chain connects TRBV30 to TRBJ1-5; TRBD1 matches at 9 bases. The ends lost 3 bases at V and 0 bases at J; junction bases unmatched: 15. Germline-derived CDR1 and CDR2 are GTSNPN and SVGIG (reference sequence). This CDR3 contains 19 residues. The CDR3 region is CAWSQGTGRRIISNQPQHF. CDR3 sequence (DNA): TGTGCCTGGAGCCAAGGGACAGGGCGAAGGATAATTAGCAATCAGCCCCAGCATTTT.

This clone was counted between two and nine times. The chain has TRBV7-9 and TRBJ2-7; TRBD1 matches at 9 bases. Germline CDR1 reads SEHNR; CDR2 reads FQNEAQ (reference sequence). V gave up 5 bases and J gave up 4 bases; unmatched junction bases: 12. The CDR3 contains 16 residues. CDR3 residues: CASSEGGTGMIYEQYF. The CDR3 DNA follows: TGTGCCAGCAGCGAAGGGGGGACAGGGATGATTTACGAGCAGTACTTC.

The chain recombines TRBV6-6 with TRBJ1-1; weak D call: TRBD1 (6 bases). V shed 7 bases and J shed 1 base, with 13 bases lying between them. Germline CDR1 is MNHNY and CDR2 is SVGAGI (reference sequence). The CDR3 covers 14 residues. CDR3 nucleotides: TGTGCCAGCACCACAACGACAGGGAACACTGAAGCTTTCTTT. Its translation: CASTTTTGNTEAFF.

This clone was seen more than once but under ten times. The rearrangement joins TRBV11-2 to TRBJ2-7; D gene ambiguous. The V end was cut by 5 bases, the J end by 3 bases, with 11 bases between. Germline V gives CDR1 SGHAT, CDR2 FQNNGV. CDR3 size: 13 residues. The CDR3 coding sequence is TGTGCCAGCAGCCTGCCGCTCGACTACGAGCAGTACTTC. This encodes CASSLPLDYEQYF.

The chain uses TRBV5-1 and TRBJ1-1; D is unresolved. In germline, CDR1 is SGHRS, CDR2 YFSETQ. This CDR3 region has 15 residues. V shed 0 bases and J shed 1 base, with 10 bases lying between them. DNA for the CDR3: TGCGCCAGCAGCTTGGACGGCCCTCCGAACACTGAAGCTTTCTTT. Its protein product is CASSLDGPPNTEAFF.

This chain links TRBV7-9 with TRBJ2-1, with 12 bases that match TRBD2. The CDR3 contains 15 residues. J gave up 3 bases and V 7 bases, and 4 bases lay outside the gene matches. Germline-derived CDR1 and CDR2 are SEHNR and FQNEAQ (reference sequence). In DNA form, the CDR3 reads TGTGCCAGCAACCGACTAGCGGGGGACTACAATGAGCAGTTCTTC. Translation gives CASNRLAGDYNEQFF.

The chain couples TRBV7-9 to TRBJ1-5; no firm D call. Trimming took off 1 base at V and 7 bases at J, with 8 bases between the two ends. Germline CDR1 SEHNR, CDR2 FQNEAQ (reference sequence). There are 13 residues in the CDR3. DNA for the CDR3: TGTGCCAGCAGCTTAGGGGTGTACCAGCCCCAGCATTTT. Protein sequence: CASSLGVYQPQHF.

In its sample, this clone ranks as large (0.1 to 1%). V and J are TRBV5-4 and TRBJ2-5; possible D gene TRBD2, 6 bases. Per the germline V gene, CDR1 is SGHNT and CDR2 is YYREEE (reference sequence). The V end lost 0 bases, the J end lost 0 bases, and 18 bases lay between the germline ends. There are 18 residues in the CDR3. The CDR3: CASSLVGVPSAYQETQYF. The CDR3 region has the DNA TGTGCCAGCAGCTTGGTGGGTGTGCCTAGCGCTTACCAAGAGACCCAGTACTTC. Combining the CDR3 with reference TRBV5-4 and TRBJ2-5 gives the whole variable domain ETGVTQSPTHLIKTRGQQVTLRCSSQSGHNTVSWYQQALGQGPQFIFQYYREEENGRGNFPPRFSGLQFPNYSSELNVNALELDDSALYLCASSLVGVPSAYQETQYFGPGTRLLVL.